Listed below are T cell receptor beta chains from one sample, sequenced in a study of identical twins. TCRdb re-analysed the 5' RACE reads in MiXCR, keeping a single row per CDR3 protein. Of fewer than 550,000 distinct CDR3 sequences listed, 15% are singletons. Another study also made use of these data, one on yellow fever vaccine responses in identical twins.

Sequencing input: CD4+ T cells sorted from blood. The receptor set was obtained from a woman between 18 and 29 years old in good health. CDR3s include the opening cysteine and the closing phenylalanine or tryptophan. The D gene is left open where the match is weak. The size entry is marked missing in some rows and otherwise reads once, few, many or a size class.

length: 14
V: TRBV29-1
size: few
J: TRBJ2-4
D: .
CDR3: CSADSTGRGNIQYF
DNA: TGCAGCGCCGATTCGACAGGGCGGGGAAACATTCAGTACTTC

length: 12
V: TRBV7-2
size: .
J: TRBJ1-5
D: .
CDR3: CASSLAPQPQHF
DNA: TGTGCCAGCAGCCTGGCCCCTCAGCCCCAGCATTTT

length: 14
V: TRBV10-2
size: few
J: TRBJ1-6
D: .
CDR3: CASSPGLNNSPLHF
DNA: TGCGCCAGCAGTCCGGGACTGAATAATTCACCCCTCCACTTT

length: 17
V: TRBV7-8
size: .
J: TRBJ2-5
D: TRBD2
CDR3: CASSLAVPLAGFETQYF
DNA: TGTGCCAGCAGCTTAGCCGTACCTCTAGCGGGGTTTGAGACCCAGTACTTC

length: 18
V: TRBV29-1
size: .
J: TRBJ2-5
D: TRBD1
CDR3: CSVEGTGGILRIMKTQYF
DNA: TGCAGCGTTGAGGGGACAGGGGGCATCCTGCGGATCATGAAGACCCAGTACTTC

length: 14
V: TRBV6-2/TRBV6-3
size: .
J: TRBJ2-5
D: .
CDR3: CASRSDPVKETQYF
DNA: TGTGCCAGCAGGTCGGACCCTGTAAAAGAGACCCAGTACTTC

length: 17
V: TRBV29-1
size: many
J: TRBJ2-5
D: TRBD2
CDR3: CSVDWLAGWGRKETQYF
DNA: TGCAGCGTTGACTGGTTAGCGGGATGGGGGAGAAAAGAGACCCAGTACTTC

length: 14
V: TRBV19
size: .
J: TRBJ2-6
D: .
CDR3: CASSWAAGANVLTF
DNA: TGTGCCAGTAGTTGGGCTGCTGGGGCCAACGTCCTGACTTTC

length: 16
V: TRBV24-1
size: few
J: TRBJ2-1
D: .
CDR3: CATSDPSGRSYNEQFF
DNA: TGTGCCACCAGTGATCCCAGCGGACGCTCCTACAATGAGCAGTTCTTC

length: 13
V: TRBV5-6
size: many
J: TRBJ1-3
D: .
CDR3: CASSFPSGNTIYF
DNA: TGTGCCAGCAGCTTCCCCTCTGGAAACACCATATATTTT

length: 16
V: TRBV5-1
size: .
J: TRBJ2-7
D: TRBD1
CDR3: CASSRAPRDSVYEQYF
DNA: TGCGCCAGCAGCAGAGCCCCCCGGGACAGTGTCTACGAGCAGTACTTC

length: 13
V: TRBV20-1
size: .
J: TRBJ2-3
D: .
CDR3: CSVRLGHTDTQYF
DNA: TGCAGTGTTAGATTAGGGCACACAGATACGCAGTATTTT

length: 13
V: TRBV20-1
size: .
J: TRBJ2-5
D: .
CDR3: CSASGLSGETQYF
DNA: TGCAGTGCTAGCGGGCTCTCCGGCGAGACCCAGTACTTC

length: 16
V: TRBV4-1
size: .
J: TRBJ2-3
D: TRBD2
CDR3: CASSPLGRGALDTQYF
DNA: TGCGCCAGCAGCCCCCTGGGGCGGGGGGCCCTCGATACGCAGTATTTT

length: 17
V: TRBV5-1
size: .
J: TRBJ1-1
D: TRBD1
CDR3: CASSPGAPGGGSTEAFF
DNA: TGCGCCAGCAGCCCAGGGGCCCCAGGGGGCGGTAGCACTGAAGCTTTCTTT

length: 16
V: TRBV7-9
size: many
J: TRBJ2-3
D: TRBD2
CDR3: CASSPLAGGPTDTQYF
DNA: TGTGCCAGCAGCCCTCTAGCGGGAGGGCCCACAGATACGCAGTATTTT

length: 15
V: TRBV12-3/TRBV12-4
size: few
J: TRBJ2-1
D: .
CDR3: CASSLGQFSMNEQFF
DNA: TGTGCCAGCAGTTTAGGGCAGTTCAGTATGAATGAGCAGTTCTTC

length: 15
V: TRBV20-1
size: few
J: TRBJ1-5
D: .
CDR3: CSARDGRGKNQPQHF
DNA: TGCAGTGCTAGAGACGGACGCGGCAAGAATCAGCCCCAGCATTTT

length: 13
V: TRBV12-3/TRBV12-4
size: .
J: TRBJ1-2
D: TRBD1
CDR3: CASSWDRSYGYTF
DNA: TGTGCCAGCAGTTGGGACAGGAGCTATGGCTACACCTTC

length: 17
V: TRBV5-1
size: .
J: TRBJ1-6
D: .
CDR3: CASSSAGTHSYNSPLHF
DNA: TGCGCCAGCAGCTCGGCAGGGACGCACTCCTATAATTCACCCCTCCACTTT

length: 16
V: TRBV7-2
size: many
J: TRBJ2-1
D: TRBD2
CDR3: CASSLSWLAGGNEQFF
DNA: TGTGCCAGCAGCTTAAGTTGGCTAGCGGGGGGGAATGAGCAGTTCTTC

length: 12
V: TRBV29-1
size: few
J: TRBJ2-1
D: .
CDR3: CSVQGLGNEQFF
DNA: TGCAGCGTTCAGGGGTTGGGGAATGAGCAGTTCTTC

length: 14
V: TRBV20-1
size: few
J: TRBJ2-1
D: .
CDR3: CSATGVSLGNEQFF
DNA: TGCAGTGCGACCGGGGTCTCTTTGGGGAATGAGCAGTTCTTC

length: 13
V: TRBV20-1
size: .
J: TRBJ2-7
D: .
CDR3: CSARGPFSYEQYF
DNA: TGCAGTGCTAGGGGTCCGTTCTCCTACGAGCAGTACTTC

length: 16
V: TRBV27
size: few
J: TRBJ2-1
D: .
CDR3: CASSLSPRPEGDEQFF
DNA: TGTGCCAGCAGTTTATCGCCTAGGCCCGAGGGGGATGAGCAGTTCTTC

length: 13
V: TRBV15
size: few
J: TRBJ2-2
D: .
CDR3: CATWGRGTGELFF
DNA: TGTGCCACCTGGGGGAGGGGGACCGGGGAGCTGTTTTTT

length: 14
V: TRBV5-6
size: few
J: TRBJ1-1
D: .
CDR3: CASSLVVRNTEAFF
DNA: TGTGCCAGCAGCTTGGTGGTCAGGAACACTGAAGCTTTCTTT

length: 14
V: TRBV12-3/TRBV12-4
size: .
J: TRBJ1-1
D: .
CDR3: CASSLRERNTEAFF
DNA: TGTGCCAGCAGTTTGAGAGAGAGGAACACTGAAGCTTTCTTT

length: 18
V: TRBV28
size: .
J: TRBJ2-5
D: TRBD1
CDR3: CASSPRQGAKSVRETQYF
DNA: TGTGCCAGCAGCCCTCGGCAGGGGGCGAAGTCTGTCCGAGAGACCCAGTACTTC

length: 19
V: TRBV15
size: few
J: TRBJ2-5
D: TRBD2
CDR3: CATSRIIGLAGRYQETQYF
DNA: TGTGCCACCAGCAGAATTATTGGACTAGCGGGGAGGTACCAAGAGACCCAGTACTTC

length: 14
V: TRBV12-3/TRBV12-4
size: .
J: TRBJ2-1
D: TRBD2
CDR3: CASSERERGNEQFF
DNA: TGTGCCAGCAGTGAGCGGGAGAGGGGCAATGAGCAGTTCTTC

length: 16
V: TRBV6-1
size: few
J: TRBJ1-6
D: TRBD1
CDR3: CASTKTGGKDNSPLHF
DNA: TGTGCCAGCACTAAGACAGGGGGCAAGGATAATTCACCCCTCCACTTT